Listed here are 16 T cell receptor beta chains from one sample, sequenced in a study of cytomegalovirus exposure and HLA in healthy donors. PCR involved 60 Vbeta and 13 Jbeta primers. Libraries were prepared by immunoSEQ multiplex PCR; TCRdb keeps only in-frame clonotypes and omits some of them. This table holds about 99,000 clones, around three quarters found once. Sequenced material: PBMCs. The receptors derive from a male donor in good health and CMV-seropositive.

This clone was observed a few times. CDR3 in amino acids: CAWSASSEAFF. The DNA of the CDR3 is TGTGCCTGGAGTGCTTCTTCGGAGGCTTTCTTT. This sequence joins TRBV30 and TRBJ1-1; D uncertain. Germline V gene lookup returns CDR1 GTSNPN and CDR2 SVGIG (reference sequence). V gave up 1 base and J gave up 11 bases, with 11 bases separating them. The CDR3 extends over 11 amino acids.

This chain uses TRBV4-1 with TRBJ2-5, with a possible D match to TRBD1 (6 bases). This CDR3 region has 16 residues. Germline V lookup: CDR1 MGHRA, CDR2 YSYEKL. The V gene lost 3 bases and the J gene lost 1 base, with 15 bases spanning the gap. The CDR3 reads CASSQAGTSGQETQYF. CDR3 coding DNA: TGCGCCAGCAGCCAGGCCGGGACATCGGGCCAAGAGACCCAGTACTTC.

The chain carries TRBV2 and TRBJ1-4; 9 nucleotides match TRBD1. CDR3 size: 15 residues. Losses at the gene ends were 7 bases for V and 5 bases for J; bases not matched to a gene: 8. Germline assignment: CDR1 SNHLY and CDR2 FYNNEI. This CDR3 reads CASKEGTGLNEKLFF. Written as DNA, the CDR3 is TGTGCCAGCAAGGAAGGGACAGGGCTAAATGAAAAACTGTTTTTT. Filled out from reference TRBV2 and TRBJ1-4, the complete variable domain reads EPEVTQTPSHQVTQMGQEVILRCVPISNHLYFYWYRQILGQKVEFLVSFYNNEISEKSEIFDDQFSVERPDGSNFTLKIRSTKLEDSAMYFCASKEGTGLNEKLFFGSGTQLSVL.

The CDR3 bases are TGTGCTAGTGGTTTGGGAGGGGGGGTAGCCAAAAACATTCAGTACTTC. Protein sequence: CASGLGGGVAKNIQYF. The rearrangement uses TRBV12-5 and TRBJ2-4; perhaps TRBD2 as D (7 bases). CDR1 and CDR2 (germline): LGHNT, FRNRAP. V lost 1 base, J lost 0 bases, and 10 bases lay in between. The CDR3 consists of 16 residues.

This clone turned up a few times. The chain recombines TRBV5-6 with TRBJ1-1; tentatively, D is TRBD1 (5 bases). Trimming pared 3 bases from V and 0 bases from J, leaving 21 bases between. The CDR3 covers 18 residues. Per the germline V gene, CDR1 is SGHDT and CDR2 is YYEEEE. CDR3 protein: CASSWGVIGVTMNTEAFF. In DNA, the CDR3 is TGTGCCAGCAGCTGGGGGGTGATAGGGGTGACCATGAACACTGAAGCTTTCTTT.

This chain's CDR3 is CASSPPGGGNNQPQHF. In DNA, the CDR3 is TGTGCCAGCTCACCACCTGGGGGGGGGAACAATCAGCCCCAGCATTTT. The chain has TRBV18 and TRBJ1-5; tentatively, D is TRBD1 (5 bases). Germline V CDR1 and CDR2: KGHSH, LQKENI. CDR3 size: 16 residues. The V end was cut by 0 bases, the J end by 3 bases, with 12 bases between.

The V gene is TRBV7-9, the J gene TRBJ1-6, with 11 bases matching TRBD1. This CDR3 is built from 15 residues. Germline CDR1 and CDR2: SEHNR and FQNEAQ (reference sequence). Germline trimming cut 1 base from V and 10 bases from J; bases unmatched to any gene: 3. CDR3 loop: CASSLGTGGASPLHF. As DNA, the CDR3 is TGTGCCAGCAGCTTAGGGACAGGGGGCGCGTCACCCCTCCACTTT.

CDR3 in DNA: TGTGCCAGCAGCTCACTATCGATGAGCAATCAGCCCCAGCATTTT. It specifies CASSSLSMSNQPQHF. The genes are TRBV7-9 and TRBJ1-5; no definite D call. The CDR3 has 15 amino acids. The V and J ends lost 4 bases and 1 base respectively, with 11 bases between them. The germline gives CDR1 SEHNR, CDR2 FQNEAQ (reference sequence).

This chain links TRBV12-5 with TRBJ2-5; no definite D call. The CDR3 sequence is 13 residues long. Between the trimmed V and J ends, which lost 2 bases and 1 base, there was a span of 5 bases. Looked up from germline, CDR1 is LGHNT and CDR2 is FRNRAP. As DNA, the CDR3 is TGTGCTAGTGGTTTGCCAGGCCAAGAGACCCAGTACTTC. This encodes CASGLPGQETQYF.

The gene calls are TRBV2 and TRBJ1-1; D not resolved. This CDR3 is 14 amino acids long. The germline CDR1 and CDR2 sequences are SNHLY and FYNNEI. V lost 6 bases and J lost 1, with 12 bases in between. The CDR3, as DNA: TGTGCCAGCAGACCGGGTCTACCGAACACTGAAGCTTTCTTT. Its translation is CASRPGLPNTEAFF.

CDR3 in amino acids: CASSPTSGGGEQYF. The CDR3 DNA follows: TGCGCCAGCAGCCCTACTAGCGGGGGTGGCGAGCAGTACTTC. The chain has TRBV5-1 and TRBJ2-7; TRBD2 agrees at 11 bases. Per germline, CDR1 SGHRS and CDR2 YFSETQ. The V segment lost 4 bases and the J segment 6 bases; nucleotides outside the gene matches: 6. There are 14 residues in the CDR3.

The chain combines TRBV6-1 with TRBJ2-7, with a possible D match to TRBD1 (5 bases). The CDR3 extends over 13 amino acids. The V gene's germline CDR1 is MNHNS and CDR2 SASEGT. The germline V and J ends were trimmed by 7 bases and 3 bases, with 13 bases remaining between them. The DNA for the CDR3 is TGTGCCAGCACCAGAGACAGACTCTACGAGCAGTACTTC. Amino acid sequence: CASTRDRLYEQYF.

CDR3 protein: CASSYMTGDPTGELFF. The CDR3 DNA sequence: TGTGCCAGCAGTTATATGACAGGGGACCCCACCGGGGAGCTGTTTTTT. The chain has TRBV6-6 and TRBJ2-2; 8 bases map to TRBD1. Germline values: CDR1 MNHNY, CDR2 SVGAGI (reference sequence). Germline trimming cut 3 bases from V and 4 bases from J; bases unmatched to any gene: 7. The CDR3 extends over 16 amino acids.

The rearrangement links TRBV12-5 to TRBJ2-3; TRBD2 aligns across 14 bases. With V trimmed by 5 bases and J by 6 bases, 7 bases remained unmatched. Germline lookup yields CDR1 LGHNT and CDR2 FRNRAP. The CDR3 loop spans 16 amino acids. The CDR3 spells CASGTLGLAGVDTQYF. The DNA for the CDR3 is TGTGCTAGTGGTACCCTGGGACTAGCGGGGGTGGATACGCAGTATTTT.

The rearrangement uses TRBV6-1 and TRBJ2-2, with TRBD1 identical over 11 bases. Germline trimming cut 10 bases from V and 4 bases from J; bases unmatched to any gene: 8. The V gene's germline CDR1 is MNHNS and CDR2 SASEGT. The CDR3 length is 15 residues. The CDR3 coding sequence is TGTGCCACGGAGGGGGGACAGGGGGTCACCGGGGAGCTGTTTTTT. This translates into CATEGGQGVTGELFF.

The genes are TRBV6-5 and TRBJ2-7; a possible D gene is TRBD1 (6 bases). The V gene lost 8 bases and the J gene lost 2 bases, with 19 bases spanning the gap. The CDR3 covers 15 residues. Per germline, CDR1 MNHEY and CDR2 SVGAGI. Written as DNA, the CDR3 is TGTGCCAGCCGCCGCTTTGAGGACAGACCCTACGAGCAGTACTTC. This codes for CASRRFEDRPYEQYF.